Below, 18 T cell receptor beta chains from the same sample are listed, as sequenced in a study of blood T cell repertoires in COVID-19. TCRdb's copy holds only in-frame clones and misses some; the assay was immunoSEQ multiplex PCR. The profile shows 130,000 to 150,000 clones, more than 75% of them singletons. Material: peripheral blood. The receptors were sampled from a human donor with acute or convalescent COVID-19. The donor label of this sample is uncertain.

This chain connects TRBV5-1 to TRBJ1-6, with 7 positions matching TRBD1. Germline V gene lookup returns CDR1 SGHRS and CDR2 YFSETQ. With V trimmed by 0 bases and J by 10 bases, 4 bases remained unmatched. CDR3 length: 14 amino acids. The CDR3 is CASSLGQGGSPLHF. The CDR3 DNA is TGCGCCAGCAGCTTGGGACAGGGAGGCTCACCCCTCCACTTT. The whole variable domain, filled in from reference TRBV5-1 and TRBJ1-6, reads KAGVTQTPRYLIKTRGQQVTLSCSPISGHRSVSWYQQTPGQGLQFLFEYFSETQRNKGNFPGRFSGRQFSNSRSEMNVSTLELGDSALYLCASSLGQGGSPLHFGNGTRLTVT.

The chain combines TRBV9 with TRBJ2-1, with 9 bases aligning to TRBD2. Germline V lookup: CDR1 SGDLS, CDR2 YYNGEE. This CDR3 has 20 residues. V shed 4 bases and J 2 bases; nucleotides not matched to a gene: 19. The CDR3 is CASSKRAGGPTTRTYNEQFF. The CDR3 DNA follows: TGTGCCAGCAGCAAACGGGCGGGAGGGCCGACAACCCGAACCTACAATGAGCAGTTCTTC.

This chain uses TRBV6-2 or TRBV6-3 with TRBJ1-2; maybe TRBD1 (5 bases). The CDR3 runs to 14 residues. Germline-derived CDR1 and CDR2 are MNHEY and SVGEGT. Trimming took 5 bases from V and 2 from J, leaving 12 bases between them. The CDR3 loop reads CASSQGSGNYGYTF. CDR3 DNA sequence: TGTGCCAGCAGTCAGGGATCTGGCAACTATGGCTACACCTTC.

The chain uses TRBV5-1 and TRBJ2-5; 8 nucleotides line up with TRBD2. Germline-derived CDR1 and CDR2 are SGHRS and YFSETQ. Trimming at V came to 0 bases and at J to 10 bases, leaving 5 bases not matched to a gene. This CDR3 region has 13 residues. The CDR3 region has the DNA TGCGCCAGCAGCTTGGACGCTAGCGGGCTCCAGTACTTC. Residues: CASSLDASGLQYF.

This clone appeared once. This chain joins TRBV7-2 and TRBJ2-7, with D perhaps TRBD2 (5 bases). From germline, CDR1 is SGHTA and CDR2 FQGNSA. The CDR3 is 15 residues long. V dropped 5 bases and J dropped 1 base, with 15 bases sitting between them. CDR3: CASSPAARGSYEQYF. CDR3 sequence (DNA): TGTGCCAGCAGCCCGGCGGCGCGCGGGTCCTACGAGCAGTACTTC.

This clone showed up just once. V and J are TRBV2 and TRBJ2-1; D is perhaps TRBD1 (6 bases). Germline CDR1 SNHLY, CDR2 FYNNEI. Trimming cost V 5 bases and J 3 bases, with 8 bases left between them. The CDR3 runs to 13 residues. CDR3 in DNA: TGTGCCAGCAGTTCGGACAGCTACAATGAGCAGTTCTTC. Amino acid sequence: CASSSDSYNEQFF.

This chain joins TRBV19 and TRBJ1-5; weak D call: TRBD1 (5 bases). This CDR3 spans 13 amino acids. Between the trimmed V and J ends, which lost 3 bases and 5 bases, there was a span of 8 bases. CDR1 and CDR2 (germline): LNHDA, SQIVND (reference sequence). CDR3 in amino acids: CASSILQDQPQHF. CDR3 nucleotides: TGTGCCAGTAGTATCCTACAGGATCAGCCCCAGCATTTT.

V and J are TRBV29-1 and TRBJ1-2; D is perhaps TRBD1 (5 bases). V lost 6 bases and J 8 bases, leaving 16 bases between the germline ends. The CDR3 is made up of 12 amino acids. CDR1 is SQVTM, CDR2 ANQGSEA, per germline. CDR3 sequence: CSVAGLREGYTF. Here the CDR3 DNA reads TGCAGCGTCGCAGGGCTCCGCGAGGGCTACACCTTC.

The chain joins TRBV6-5 to TRBJ2-5, with a weak D call TRBD2 (7 bases). The germline V gene has CDR1 MNHEY and CDR2 SVGAGI. The CDR3 loop spans 14 amino acids. V was pared by 7 bases and J by 5 bases, with 17 bases between. For the CDR3, the DNA is TGTGCCAGCAACCTAAGAGGGGGGGTGGAGACCCAGTACTTC. It translates to CASNLRGGVETQYF.

The chain carries TRBV7-8 and TRBJ2-5, with D perhaps matching TRBD1 (5 bases). The CDR3 is made up of 17 amino acids. The germline CDR1 and CDR2 sequences are SGHVS and FQNEAQ. Trimming pared 1 base from V and 4 bases from J, leaving 19 bases between. The CDR3 spells CASSLVSFGRVPETQYF. Here the CDR3 DNA reads TGTGCCAGCAGCTTAGTATCTTTCGGCAGGGTCCCAGAGACCCAGTACTTC.

The chain links TRBV15 to TRBJ1-2, with 7 bases matching TRBD1. This CDR3 contains 14 residues. The trim removed 5 bases at V and 4 bases at J, leaving 7 bases unmatched. Per germline, CDR1 LNHNV and CDR2 YYDKDF (reference sequence). The CDR3 here is CATSHNGDSYGYTF. The CDR3 DNA reads as TGTGCCACCAGCCATAACGGGGACAGCTATGGCTACACCTTC.

The chain joins TRBV5-1 to TRBJ2-3; 13 nucleotides align to TRBD2. Germline CDR1 and CDR2: SGHRS and YFSETQ. The CDR3 covers 18 residues. Trimming took 1 base from V and 4 from J; bases not matched to a gene: 9. CDR3 residues: CASSLTSGRALGADTQYF. Written as DNA, the CDR3 is TGCGCCAGCAGCTTGACTAGCGGGAGGGCCCTCGGTGCAGATACGCAGTATTTT.

The genes are TRBV18 and TRBJ1-4; unclear D gene. The V gene's germline CDR1 is KGHSH and CDR2 LQKENI. Trimming stripped 3 bases from V and 8 bases from J, with 4 bases between. This CDR3 region has 11 residues. CDR3 in amino acids: CASSPGEKLFF. DNA of the CDR3: TGTGCCAGCTCACCCGGGGAAAAACTGTTTTTT.

The CDR3 loop is CASSSGTGLIGEQYV. The DNA for the CDR3 is TGCGCCAGCAGCTCCGGCACAGGGCTCATAGGCGAGCAGTACGTC. The V gene is TRBV5-1, the J gene TRBJ2-7; D is perhaps TRBD1 (6 bases). Trimming stripped 3 bases from V and 6 bases from J, with 19 bases between. The CDR3 is 15 amino acids. Germline CDR1 is SGHRS and CDR2 is YFSETQ.

The chain couples TRBV7-8 to TRBJ1-6; the match to TRBD1 covers 7 bases. The germline CDR1 and CDR2 sequences are SGHVS and FQNEAQ. The CDR3 length is 18 residues. V was clipped by 4 bases and J by 4 bases; unmatched bases: 13. CDR3 amino acids: CASSSRRAGQSYNSPLHF. Here the CDR3 DNA reads TGTGCCAGCAGCTCACGCCGTGCGGGACAGTCTTATAATTCACCCCTCCACTTT.

The V gene is TRBV5-1, the J gene TRBJ2-5; D is ambiguous. From germline, CDR1 is SGHRS and CDR2 YFSETQ. V was cut by 4 bases and J by 5 bases, with 9 bases left in between. The CDR3 spans 12 residues. CDR3 residues: CASSQSLETQYF. DNA of the CDR3: TGCGCCAGCAGCCAGTCTCTGGAGACCCAGTACTTC.

The rearrangement uses TRBV4-3 and TRBJ2-2; 7 bases are shared with TRBD2. Looked up from germline, CDR1 is LGHNA and CDR2 is YSLEER. The V gene end was trimmed by 3 bases and the J gene end by 6 bases; junction bases not matched to a gene: 7. The CDR3 has 15 residues. The CDR3, as DNA: TGCGCCAGCAGCCACGGACTAGGAAGGGCCGGGGAGCTGTTTTTT. This sequence encodes CASSHGLGRAGELFF.

J is TRBJ1-6 and V is TRBV19, with D tentatively TRBD1 (6 bases). This CDR3 contains 14 residues. CDR1 is LNHDA, CDR2 SQIVND, per germline (reference sequence). Trimming removed 3 bases from V and 9 bases from J, with 12 bases in between. The CDR3 here is CASSIQGTGSPLHF. The CDR3 DNA follows: TGTGCCAGTAGTATCCAGGGGACGGGTTCACCCCTCCACTTT.